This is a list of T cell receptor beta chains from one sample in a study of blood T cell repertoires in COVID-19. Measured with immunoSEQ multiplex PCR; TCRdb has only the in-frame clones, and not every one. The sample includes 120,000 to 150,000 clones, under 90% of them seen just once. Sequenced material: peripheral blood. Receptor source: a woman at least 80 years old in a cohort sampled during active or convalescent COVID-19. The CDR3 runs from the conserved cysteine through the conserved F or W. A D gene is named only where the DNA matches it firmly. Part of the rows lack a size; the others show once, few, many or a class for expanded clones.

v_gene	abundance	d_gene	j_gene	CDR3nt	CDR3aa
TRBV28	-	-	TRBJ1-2	TGTGCCAGCACAGTTTATATGGGGGCAGGTGGCTACACCTTC	CASTVYMGAGGYTF
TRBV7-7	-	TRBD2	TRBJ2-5	TGTGCCAGCAGCTTACGGTACCGACTAGCGGGTGGAGAGACCCAGTACTTC	CASSLRYRLAGGETQYF
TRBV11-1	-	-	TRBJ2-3	TGTGCCAGCAGCCCCCCATGGGGGGATAGCACAGATACGCAGTATTTT	CASSPPWGDSTDTQYF
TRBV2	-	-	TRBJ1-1	TGTGCCAGCGCCCTCGACCGGGTGAACACTGAAGCTTTCTTT	CASALDRVNTEAFF
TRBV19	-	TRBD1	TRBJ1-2	TGTGCCAGTAGCTCAACCGGGACAGGGGGTTATGGCTACACCTTC	CASSSTGTGGYGYTF
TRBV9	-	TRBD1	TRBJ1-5	TGTGCCAGCAGCCCCAGGGGGGATAGCAATCAGCCCCAGCATTTT	CASSPRGDSNQPQHF
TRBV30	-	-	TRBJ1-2	TGTGCCTGGAGCGCCGGTGGGGCAGCTAACTATGGCTACACCTTC	CAWSAGGAANYGYTF
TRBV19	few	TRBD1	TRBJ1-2	TGTGCCAGTAGTCCTGGACAGGGCTCGGCTGGCTACACCTTC	CASSPGQGSAGYTF
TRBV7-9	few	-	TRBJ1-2	TGTGCCAGCAGCTTAGGGGACATCGAAGCGGATGGCTACACCTTC	CASSLGDIEADGYTF
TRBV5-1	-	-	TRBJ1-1	TGCGCCAGCAGCTTGGGACAGGTCTCGACTGAAGCTTTCTTT	CASSLGQVSTEAFF
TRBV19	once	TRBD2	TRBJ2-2	TGTGCCAGTAGTATCGGTGGCGGGGGAGGCCTCACCGGGGAGCTGTTTTTT	CASSIGGGGGLTGELFF
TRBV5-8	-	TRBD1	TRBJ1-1	TGTGCCAGCAGCTTACGGACAGGGGGAGGGAGCACTGAAGCTTTCTTT	CASSLRTGGGSTEAFF
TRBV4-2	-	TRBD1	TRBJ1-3	TGTGCCAGCAGCCAAATTAGGGGGACAGCCGATGGTTTCTCTGGAAACACCATATATTTT	CASSQIRGTADGFSGNTIYF
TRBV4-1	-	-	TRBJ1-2	TGCGCCAGCAGCCAAGTGGGGAGGGGTGGAGGCTACACCTTC	CASSQVGRGGGYTF
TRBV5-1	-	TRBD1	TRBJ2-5	TGCGCCAGCAGCTTGGGGACAGGACAAGAGACCCAGTACTTC	CASSLGTGQETQYF
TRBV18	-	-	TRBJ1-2	TGTGCCAGCTCACCCGGTTCAGGGAACTATGGCTACACCTTC	CASSPGSGNYGYTF
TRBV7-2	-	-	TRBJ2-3	TGTGCCAGCAGCTTAGCGCAGAGCACAGATACGCAGTATTTT	CASSLAQSTDTQYF
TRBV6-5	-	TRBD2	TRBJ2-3	TGTGCCAGCAGCGACCCTTCTAGCGGGGGTGCGCAGTATTTT	CASSDPSSGGAQYF
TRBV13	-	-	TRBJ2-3	TGTGCCAGCAGGAGGTCGGGGGAGCACAAGGATACGCAGTATTTT	CASRRSGEHKDTQYF
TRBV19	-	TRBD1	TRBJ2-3	TGTGCCAGTAGTCTACGGGACAGGAGCACAGATACGCAGTATTTT	CASSLRDRSTDTQYF
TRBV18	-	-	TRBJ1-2	TGTGCCAGCTCACCCCGAGAGGGGGCTAACTATGGCTACACCTTC	CASSPREGANYGYTF
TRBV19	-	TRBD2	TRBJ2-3	TGTGCCAGTAGTAAGGGGACTACAACCACAGATACGCAGTATTTT	CASSKGTTTTDTQYF
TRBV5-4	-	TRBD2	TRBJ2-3	TGTGCCAGCAGCGAGCGGGGGGGCACATATACGCAGTATTTT	CASSERGGTYTQYF
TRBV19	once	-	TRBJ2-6	TGTGCCAGTAGCAAGGACAGAGGATACTCTGGGGCCAACGTCCTGACTTTC	CASSKDRGYSGANVLTF
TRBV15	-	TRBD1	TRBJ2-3	TGTGCCACCAGCAGAGATGGGACAGCAAGCACAGATACGCAGTATTTT	CATSRDGTASTDTQYF
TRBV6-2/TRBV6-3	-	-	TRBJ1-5	TGTGCCAGCAGTTACTTTCGGAATCAGCCCCAGCATTTT	CASSYFRNQPQHF
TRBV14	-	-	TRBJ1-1	TGTGCCAGCAGCCCGGCGGGGGGGCGAGCTTTCTTT	CASSPAGGRAFF
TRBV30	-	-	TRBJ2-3	TGTGCCTGGAGTCCAAGCCCGAGGGATACGCAGTATTTT	CAWSPSPRDTQYF
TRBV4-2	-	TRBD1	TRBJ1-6	TGTGCCAGCAGCCAGGAGGGACAGACTTATAATTCACCCCTCCACTTT	CASSQEGQTYNSPLHF
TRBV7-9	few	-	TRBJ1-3	TGTGCCAGCAGCTACGAATTCGGCGGGGGTTCCTCATCGAACACCATATATTTT	CASSYEFGGGSSSNTIYF
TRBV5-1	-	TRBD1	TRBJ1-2	TGCGCCAGCAGCTTGGCTCTATTTACAGGGGGCAATGGCTACACCTTC	CASSLALFTGGNGYTF
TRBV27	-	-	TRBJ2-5	TGTGCCAGCAGTAACAGGGGGGGACAAGAGACCCAGTACTTC	CASSNRGGQETQYF
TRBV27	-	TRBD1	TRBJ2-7	TGTGCCAGCAGTTTTAGGAGTTTCCGGACAGGGAACGAGCAGTACTTC	CASSFRSFRTGNEQYF
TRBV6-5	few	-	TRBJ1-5	TGTGCCAGCAGTTACTCGAGGGATCAGCCCCAGCATTTT	CASSYSRDQPQHF
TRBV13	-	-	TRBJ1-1	TGTGCCAGCAGCTTAGTTACGTTGGGGACAAAGAACACTGAAGCTTTCTTT	CASSLVTLGTKNTEAFF
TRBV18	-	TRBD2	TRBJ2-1	TGTGCCAGCTCACCGGGACTAGCGGGGGACCTCTACAATGAGCAGTTCTTC	CASSPGLAGDLYNEQFF